The 14 T cell receptor beta chains below come from one sample, sequenced in a study of PD-1 blockade in classical Hodgkin lymphoma. Brentuximab vedotin exposure varied among the patients, all of whom had relapsed after autologous stem cell transplantation. The data were produced by immunoSEQ multiplex PCR, yet TCRdb's version contains in-frame clones alone and is incomplete. Counted here are approximately 41,000 clones, roughly nine tenths occurring once; the ten biggest clones make up about 5.9%. Material: peripheral blood mononuclear cells (PBMCs), obtained before the second cycle of nivolumab. The receptors stem from a human donor with classical Hodgkin lymphoma.

The V and J genes are TRBV5-1 and TRBJ1-4, with 9 bases identical to TRBD1. Germline-derived CDR1 and CDR2 are SGHRS and YFSETQ. V shed 3 bases and J 1 base; nucleotides not matched to a gene: 10. This CDR3 comprises 18 residues. Written as DNA, the CDR3 is TGCGCCAGCAGCTCACAGGGGGCCGGGGTTGGAACTAATGAAAAACTGTTTTTT. Its protein product is CASSSQGAGVGTNEKLFF.

V and J are TRBV28 and TRBJ2-7; D uncertain. Trimming cost V 5 bases and J 0 bases, with 17 bases left between them. The CDR3 is 16 amino acids. Germline V gene sequence: CDR1 MDHEN, CDR2 SYDVKM. The CDR3 is CASSAAFHAISYEQYF. CDR3 DNA: TGTGCCAGCAGTGCCGCTTTCCATGCAATCTCCTACGAGCAGTACTTC. The whole variable domain, filled in from reference TRBV28 and TRBJ2-7, reads DVKVTQSSRYLVKRTGEKVFLECVQDMDHENMFWYRQDPGLGLRLIYFSYDVKMKEKGDIPEGYSVSREKKERFSLILESASTNQTSMYLCASSAAFHAISYEQYFGPGTRLTVT.

The J gene is TRBJ1-2, the V gene TRBV6-5; weak D call: TRBD1 (5 bases). This CDR3 region has 15 residues. CDR1 is MNHEY, CDR2 SVGAGI, per germline. V was shortened by 0 bases and J by 5 bases, with 13 bases between the two germline ends. CDR3 residues: CASSYSGGSGYGYTF. DNA for the CDR3: TGTGCCAGCAGTTACTCTGGGGGGTCCGGTTATGGCTACACCTTC.

The genes are TRBV7-3 and TRBJ2-1; a weak D match, TRBD2 (7 bases). The CDR3 is 18 residues long. CDR1 is SGHTA, CDR2 FQGTGA, per germline. V was pared by 6 bases and J by 0 bases, with 21 bases between. CDR3 in DNA: TGTGCCAGCAGGCGTTATGGGGGGGCCCTGAGCTCCTACAATGAGCAGTTCTTC. Encoded protein: CASRRYGGALSSYNEQFF.

The rearrangement joins TRBV13 to TRBJ2-1; the match to TRBD2 covers 8 bases. Per germline, CDR1 PRHDT and CDR2 FYEKMQ (reference sequence). V shed 4 bases and J 0 bases; nucleotides not matched to a gene: 11. There are 18 residues in the CDR3. CDR3 amino acids: CASSSSIFSGASYNEQFF. DNA for the CDR3: TGTGCCAGCAGCTCCTCCATCTTTAGCGGGGCCTCCTACAATGAGCAGTTCTTC.

This chain links TRBV19 with TRBJ1-4, with D perhaps matching TRBD1 (6 bases). Germline loops: CDR1 LNHDA, CDR2 SQIVND (reference sequence). Trimming shortened V by 3 bases and J by 2 bases, and 16 bases separated the two germline ends. The CDR3 spans 17 residues. The CDR3 loop reads CASSMPSQGWTNEKLFF. The CDR3 DNA sequence: TGTGCCAGTAGTATGCCATCTCAGGGGTGGACTAATGAAAAACTGTTTTTT.

The gene calls are TRBV5-8 and TRBJ2-3; D tentatively fits TRBD1 or TRBD2 (5 bases each). CDR3 length equals 13 residues. Per germline, CDR1 SGHTS and CDR2 YDEGEE. The V end was cut by 4 bases, the J end by 9 bases, with 15 bases between. The CDR3 sequence is CASSGIRWGTQYF. The CDR3 DNA reads TGTGCCAGCAGCGGAATCCGGTGGGGGACGCAGTATTTT.

This sequence joins TRBV20-1 and TRBJ1-2; D is ambiguous. CDR1 is DFQATT and CDR2 is SNEGSKA in the germline V gene (reference sequence). This CDR3 contains 11 residues. Trimming cost V 5 bases and J 6 bases, with 10 bases left between them. CDR3 protein: CSARNFDGYTF. In DNA form, the CDR3 reads TGCAGTGCTCGTAATTTTGATGGCTACACCTTC.

This rearrangement joins TRBV5-1 to TRBJ2-7, with D perhaps assigned TRBD1 or TRBD2 (5 bases each). The germline gives CDR1 SGHRS, CDR2 YFSETQ. This CDR3 has 13 amino acids. The V gene lost 4 bases and the J gene lost 3 bases, with 11 bases spanning the gap. The CDR3 is CASSPGTNYEQYF. CDR3 nucleotides: TGCGCCAGCAGCCCCGGGACCAACTACGAGCAGTACTTC.

This clone was observed once. The V and J genes are TRBV15 and TRBJ2-3; 7 positions agree with TRBD2. Germline CDR1 LNHNV, CDR2 YYDKDF (reference sequence). J gave up 10 bases and V 0 bases, and 7 bases lay outside the gene matches. The CDR3 consists of 14 residues. The CDR3 DNA follows: TGTGCCACCAGCAGAGATTGGAGCGGGACCGCGCAGTATTTT. This codes for CATSRDWSGTAQYF.

The chain couples TRBV7-9 to TRBJ2-5; weak D call: TRBD1 (6 bases). V lost 5 bases and J lost 1, with 11 bases in between. Looked up from germline, CDR1 is SEHNR and CDR2 is FQNEAQ (reference sequence). This CDR3 spans 14 amino acids. Here the CDR3 reads CASSDRTIQETQYF. DNA of the CDR3: TGTGCCAGCAGCGACAGGACAATCCAAGAGACCCAGTACTTC. The full variable domain, completed using reference TRBV7-9 and TRBJ2-5, is DTGVSQNPRHKITKRGQNVTFRCDPISEHNRLYWYRQTLGQGPEFLTYFQNEAQLEKSRLLSDRFSAERPKGSFSTLEIQRTEQGDSAMYLCASSDRTIQETQYFGPGTRLLVL.

J is TRBJ2-6 and V is TRBV6-6, with D uncertain. Germline V gene lookup returns CDR1 MNHNY and CDR2 SVGAGI (reference sequence). The CDR3 is 15 amino acids. The V end was cut by 7 bases, the J end by 0 bases, with 10 bases between. The CDR3 nucleotides are TGTGCCAGCATTGGGAAGACCTCTGGGGCCAACGTCCTGACTTTC. It encodes CASIGKTSGANVLTF.

V gene TRBV19 combines with J gene TRBJ2-2, with a weak D call TRBD1 (6 bases). Germline V gives CDR1 LNHDA, CDR2 SQIVND (reference sequence). The CDR3 has 16 residues. V dropped 7 bases and J dropped 0 bases, with 15 bases sitting between them. The CDR3 protein is CASTMFGQTNTGELFF. The CDR3 nucleotides are TGTGCCAGTACCATGTTCGGACAGACGAACACCGGGGAGCTGTTTTTT.

The rearrangement uses TRBV5-1 and TRBJ2-3, with 8 bases fitting TRBD2. The CDR3 runs 15 residues. The germline gives CDR1 SGHRS, CDR2 YFSETQ. Trimming removed 3 bases from V and 2 bases from J; junction bases left unmatched: 5. The CDR3 reads CASSSQRGLTDTQYF. CDR3 bases: TGCGCCAGCAGCTCCCAGCGGGGGCTCACAGATACGCAGTATTTT.